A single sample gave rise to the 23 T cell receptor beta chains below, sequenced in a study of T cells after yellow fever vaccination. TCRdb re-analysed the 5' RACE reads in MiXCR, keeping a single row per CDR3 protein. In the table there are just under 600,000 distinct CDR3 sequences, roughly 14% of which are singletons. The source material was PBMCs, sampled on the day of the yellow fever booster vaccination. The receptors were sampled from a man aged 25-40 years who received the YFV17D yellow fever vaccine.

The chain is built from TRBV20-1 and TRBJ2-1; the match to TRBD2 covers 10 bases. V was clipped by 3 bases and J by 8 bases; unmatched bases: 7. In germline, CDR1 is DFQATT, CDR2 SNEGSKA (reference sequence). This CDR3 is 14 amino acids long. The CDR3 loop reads CSASRLAGADEQFF. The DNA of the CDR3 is TGCAGTGCTAGTAGGCTAGCGGGAGCCGATGAGCAGTTCTTC.

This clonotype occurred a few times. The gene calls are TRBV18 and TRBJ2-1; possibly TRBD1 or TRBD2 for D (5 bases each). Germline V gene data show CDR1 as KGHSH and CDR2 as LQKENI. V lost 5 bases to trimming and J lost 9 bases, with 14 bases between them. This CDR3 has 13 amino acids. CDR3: CASSTGPTGEQFF. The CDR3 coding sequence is TGTGCCAGCTCAACGGGACCCACGGGTGAGCAGTTCTTC.

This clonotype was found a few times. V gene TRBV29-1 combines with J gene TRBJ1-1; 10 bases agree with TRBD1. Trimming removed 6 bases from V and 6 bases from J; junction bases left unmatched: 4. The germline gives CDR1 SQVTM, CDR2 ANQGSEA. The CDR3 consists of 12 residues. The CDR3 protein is CSVAGQGSEAFF. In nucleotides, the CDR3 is TGCAGCGTGGCGGGACAGGGGTCTGAAGCTTTCTTT.

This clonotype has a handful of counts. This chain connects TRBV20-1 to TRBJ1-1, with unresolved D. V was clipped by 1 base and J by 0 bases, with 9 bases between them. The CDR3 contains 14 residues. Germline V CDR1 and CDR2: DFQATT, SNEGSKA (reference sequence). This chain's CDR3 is CSARVGSMNTEAFF. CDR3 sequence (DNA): TGCAGTGCTAGAGTAGGCAGCATGAACACTGAAGCTTTCTTT.

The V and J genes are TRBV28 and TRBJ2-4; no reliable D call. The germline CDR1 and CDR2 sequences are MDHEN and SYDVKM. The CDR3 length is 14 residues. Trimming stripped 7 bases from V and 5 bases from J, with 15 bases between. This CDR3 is CASIPALRQNIQYF. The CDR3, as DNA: TGTGCCAGCATCCCGGCCCTTCGGCAAAACATTCAGTACTTC.

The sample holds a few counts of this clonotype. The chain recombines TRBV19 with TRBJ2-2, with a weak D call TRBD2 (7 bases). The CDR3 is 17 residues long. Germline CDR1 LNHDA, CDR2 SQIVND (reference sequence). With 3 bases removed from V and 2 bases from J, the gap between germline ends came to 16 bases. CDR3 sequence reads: CASSMRGGQFNTGELFF. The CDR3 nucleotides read TGTGCCAGTAGTATGAGGGGGGGCCAGTTCAACACCGGGGAGCTGTTTTTT.

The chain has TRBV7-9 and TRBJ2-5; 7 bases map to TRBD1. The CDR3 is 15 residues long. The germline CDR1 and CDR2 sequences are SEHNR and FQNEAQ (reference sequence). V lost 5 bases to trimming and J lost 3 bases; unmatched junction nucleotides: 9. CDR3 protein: CASSREDRTEETQYF. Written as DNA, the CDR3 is TGTGCCAGCAGCCGAGAGGACAGGACCGAAGAGACCCAGTACTTC.

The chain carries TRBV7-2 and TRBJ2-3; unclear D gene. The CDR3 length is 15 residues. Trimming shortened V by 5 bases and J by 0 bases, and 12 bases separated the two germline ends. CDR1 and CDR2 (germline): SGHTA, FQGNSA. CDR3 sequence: CASSRRLPSTDTQYF. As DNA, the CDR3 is TGTGCCAGCAGCCGCAGACTTCCTAGCACAGATACGCAGTATTTT.

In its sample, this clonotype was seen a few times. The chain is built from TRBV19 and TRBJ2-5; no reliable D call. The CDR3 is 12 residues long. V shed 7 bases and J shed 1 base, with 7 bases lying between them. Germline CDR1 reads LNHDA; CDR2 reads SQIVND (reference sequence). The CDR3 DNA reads TGTGCCAGTACCCCGCCCCAAGAGACCCAGTACTTC. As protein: CASTPPQETQYF.

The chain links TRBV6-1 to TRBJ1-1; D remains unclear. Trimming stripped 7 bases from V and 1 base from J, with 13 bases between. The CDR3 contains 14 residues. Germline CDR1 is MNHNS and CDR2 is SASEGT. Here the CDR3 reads CASTPRTGNTEAFF. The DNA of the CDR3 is TGTGCCAGCACCCCGAGGACGGGGAACACTGAAGCTTTCTTT.

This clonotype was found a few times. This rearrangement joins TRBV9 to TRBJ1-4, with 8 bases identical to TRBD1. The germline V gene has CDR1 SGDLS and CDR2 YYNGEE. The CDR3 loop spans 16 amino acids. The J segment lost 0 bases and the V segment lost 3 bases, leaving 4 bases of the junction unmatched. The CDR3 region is CASSGTGITTNEKLFF. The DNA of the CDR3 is TGTGCCAGCAGCGGGACAGGGATAACAACTAATGAAAAACTGTTTTTT.

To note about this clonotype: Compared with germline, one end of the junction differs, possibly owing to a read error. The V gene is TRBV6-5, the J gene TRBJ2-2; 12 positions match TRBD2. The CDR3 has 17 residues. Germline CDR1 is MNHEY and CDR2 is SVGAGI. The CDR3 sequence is CARSYDLAGGLTGELFF. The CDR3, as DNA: TGTGCCCGCAGTTACGATCTAGCGGGAGGGTTGACCGGGGAGCTGTTTTTT.

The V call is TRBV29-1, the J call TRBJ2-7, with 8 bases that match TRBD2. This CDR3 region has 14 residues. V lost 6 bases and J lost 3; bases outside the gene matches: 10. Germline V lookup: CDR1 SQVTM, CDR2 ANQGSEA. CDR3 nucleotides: TGCAGCGTGGGCCGGACTAGCAGAGACTACGAGCAGTACTTC. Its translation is CSVGRTSRDYEQYF.

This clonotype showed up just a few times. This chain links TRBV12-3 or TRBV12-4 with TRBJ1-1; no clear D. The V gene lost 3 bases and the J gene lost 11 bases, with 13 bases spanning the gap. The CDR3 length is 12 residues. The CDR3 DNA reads TGTGCCAGCAGTTTCCCCGGGGTGGGCGCTTTCTTT. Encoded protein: CASSFPGVGAFF.

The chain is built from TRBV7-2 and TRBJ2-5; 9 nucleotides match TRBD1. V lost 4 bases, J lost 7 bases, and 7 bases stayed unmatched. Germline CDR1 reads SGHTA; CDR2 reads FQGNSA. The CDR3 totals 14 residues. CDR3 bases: TGTGCCAGCAGCTCGCGACAGGGGGTGGGGACCCAGTACTTC. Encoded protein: CASSSRQGVGTQYF.

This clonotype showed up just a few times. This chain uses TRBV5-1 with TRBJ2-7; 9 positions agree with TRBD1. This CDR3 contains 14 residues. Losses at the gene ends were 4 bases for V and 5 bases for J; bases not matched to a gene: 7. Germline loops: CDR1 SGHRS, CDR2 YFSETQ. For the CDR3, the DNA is TGCGCCAGCAGCGTAGGACAGGGGTTCGACGAGCAGTACTTC. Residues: CASSVGQGFDEQYF. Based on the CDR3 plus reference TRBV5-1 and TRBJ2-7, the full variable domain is KAGVTQTPRYLIKTRGQQVTLSCSPISGHRSVSWYQQTPGQGLQFLFEYFSETQRNKGNFPGRFSGRQFSNSRSEMNVSTLELGDSALYLCASSVGQGFDEQYFGPGTRLTVT.

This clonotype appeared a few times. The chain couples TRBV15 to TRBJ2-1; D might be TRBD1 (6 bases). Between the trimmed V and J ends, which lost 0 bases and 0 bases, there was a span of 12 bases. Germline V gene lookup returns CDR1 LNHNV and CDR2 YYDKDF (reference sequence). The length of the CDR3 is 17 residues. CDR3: CATSRDLVGASYNEQFF. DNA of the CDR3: TGTGCCACCAGCAGAGATCTTGTGGGGGCCTCCTACAATGAGCAGTTCTTC.

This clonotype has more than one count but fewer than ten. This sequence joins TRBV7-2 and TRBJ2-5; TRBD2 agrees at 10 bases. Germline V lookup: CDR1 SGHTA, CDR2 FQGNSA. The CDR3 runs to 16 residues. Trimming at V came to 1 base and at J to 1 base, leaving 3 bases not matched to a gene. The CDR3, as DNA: TGTGCCAGCAGCTTAGTCGCTAGCGGGGGCCAAGAGACCCAGTACTTC. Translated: CASSLVASGGQETQYF.

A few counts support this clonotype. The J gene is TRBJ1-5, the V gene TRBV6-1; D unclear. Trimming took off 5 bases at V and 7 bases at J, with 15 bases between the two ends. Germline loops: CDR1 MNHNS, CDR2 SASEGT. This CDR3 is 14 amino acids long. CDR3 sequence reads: CASSTQSWEQPQHF. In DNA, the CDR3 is TGTGCCAGCAGTACCCAGTCATGGGAACAGCCCCAGCATTTT.

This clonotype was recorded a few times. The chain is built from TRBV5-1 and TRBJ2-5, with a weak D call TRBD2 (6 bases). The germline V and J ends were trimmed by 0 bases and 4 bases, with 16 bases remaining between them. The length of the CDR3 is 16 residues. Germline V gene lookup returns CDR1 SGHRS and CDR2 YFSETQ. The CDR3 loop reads CASSLVGGQIRETQYF. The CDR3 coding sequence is TGCGCCAGCAGCTTGGTGGGGGGTCAGATCCGAGAGACCCAGTACTTC.

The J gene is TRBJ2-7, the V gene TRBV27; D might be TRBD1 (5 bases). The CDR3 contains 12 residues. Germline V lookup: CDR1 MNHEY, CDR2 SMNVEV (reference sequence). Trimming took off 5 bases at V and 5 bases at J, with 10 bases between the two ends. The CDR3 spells CASSLIGDEQYF. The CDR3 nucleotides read TGTGCCAGCAGTCTAATAGGGGACGAGCAGTACTTC.

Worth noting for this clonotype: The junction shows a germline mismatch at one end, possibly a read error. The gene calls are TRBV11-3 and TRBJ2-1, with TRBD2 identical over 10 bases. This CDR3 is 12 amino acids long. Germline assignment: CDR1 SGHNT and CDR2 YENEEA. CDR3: CASSKTSGSPFF. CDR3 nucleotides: TGTGCCAGCAGCAAGACTAGCGGGTCCCCGTTTTTC.

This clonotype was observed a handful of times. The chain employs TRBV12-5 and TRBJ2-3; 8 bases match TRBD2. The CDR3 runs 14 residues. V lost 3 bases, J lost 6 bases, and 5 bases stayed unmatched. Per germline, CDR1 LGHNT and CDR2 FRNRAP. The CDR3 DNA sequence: TGTGCTAGTGGTTTAGGACTAGCAGAGGATACGCAGTATTTT. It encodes CASGLGLAEDTQYF.